Listed here are 8 T cell receptor beta chains from one sample, sequenced in a study of CD8+CD57+ T cells in acquired aplastic anemia. Genomic DNA constituted the template upon which TCR beta VDJ and CDR3 profiling was performed. TCRdb re-called the reads with MiXCR, one entry per CDR3 protein. The sample records about 41,000 distinct CDR3 sequences, 63% being singletons. It was patients with CD8+CD57+ cell expansion by flow cytometry who were chosen for sequencing. Sample: sorted CD4+, CD8+, or CD8+CD57+ T cells (not recorded which) from PBMCs. The receptors derive from a human donor with aplastic anemia.

Many counts were recorded for this clonotype. V and J are TRBV3-1 and TRBJ2-1, with TRBD2 matching over 7 bases. With V trimmed by 1 base and J by 10 bases, 4 bases remained unmatched. This CDR3 is 13 amino acids long. CDR1 and CDR2 from the germline V gene are LGHDT and YNNKEL (reference sequence). This CDR3 reads CASSQVPSGEQFF. Here the CDR3 DNA reads TGTGCCAGCAGCCAAGTACCTAGCGGAGAGCAGTTCTTC.

The chain recombines TRBV9 with TRBJ2-5; 8 bases align to TRBD2. V shed 0 bases and J 5 bases; nucleotides not matched to a gene: 6. The CDR3 has 15 amino acids. Germline CDR1 SGDLS, CDR2 YYNGEE. The CDR3 DNA follows: TGTGCCAGCAGCGTAGTCGGGGGGGCGGAGGAGACCCAGTACTTC. It codes for CASSVVGGAEETQYF.

This chain joins TRBV20-1 and TRBJ1-6; D possibly corresponds to TRBD1 (5 bases). The CDR3 consists of 13 residues. Trimming stripped 3 bases from V and 2 bases from J, with 5 bases between. Germline V CDR1 and CDR2: DFQATT, SNEGSKA (reference sequence). The CDR3 sequence is CSASRAYNSPLHF. The CDR3 nucleotides are TGCAGTGCTAGCAGGGCCTATAATTCACCCCTCCACTTT.

This chain connects TRBV20-1 to TRBJ1-5, with D possibly matching TRBD1 (6 bases). The V end lost 7 bases, the J end lost 6 bases, and 13 bases lay between the germline ends. The V gene's germline CDR1 is DFQATT and CDR2 SNEGSKA (reference sequence). The CDR3 runs to 12 residues. The DNA of the CDR3 is TGCAGTGACAGGGCTAAGGGTCAGCCCCAGCATTTT. Residues: CSDRAKGQPQHF.

The CDR3 spells CASSIQGALDGYTF. For the CDR3, the DNA is TGTGCCAGTAGTATCCAGGGGGCGCTTGACGGCTACACCTTC. The chain combines TRBV19 with TRBJ1-2; TRBD1 agrees at 8 bases. J gave up 8 bases and V 3 bases, and 8 bases lay outside the gene matches. The CDR3 is 14 residues long. The V gene's germline CDR1 is LNHDA and CDR2 SQIVND (reference sequence).

This clonotype has only one observation. A read error is likely, as this CDR3 ends without the conserved phenylalanine or tryptophan. The DNA is omitted, as the CDR3 cannot be located on it reliably, and the CDR3 follows TCRdb's listing. The chain employs TRBV24-1 and TRBJ1-3. The length of the CDR3 is 13 amino acids, counting both ends. CDR1 is KGHDR, CDR2 SFDVKD, per germline. This chain's CDR3 is CATSEGIGNTMYY.

The rearrangement joins TRBV9 to TRBJ1-6, with D maybe TRBD1 (5 bases). CDR1 is SGDLS and CDR2 is YYNGEE in the germline V gene. The length of the CDR3 is 14 residues. V was cut by 0 bases and J by 6 bases, with 7 bases left in between. CDR3 loop: CASSVEGTNSPLHF. DNA for the CDR3: TGTGCCAGCAGCGTAGAAGGGACTAATTCACCCCTCCACTTT.

This clonotype was recorded many times. The rearrangement joins TRBV25-1 to TRBJ1-1; possibly TRBD1 for D (5 bases). V lost 9 bases to trimming and J lost 1 base, with 12 bases between them. The CDR3 has 13 residues. The germline V gene encodes CDR1 MGHDK and CDR2 SYGVNS. The CDR3 DNA reads TGTGCCAGTGGAAGGGGCTCGAACACTGAAGCTTTCTTT. Amino acid sequence: CASGRGSNTEAFF.